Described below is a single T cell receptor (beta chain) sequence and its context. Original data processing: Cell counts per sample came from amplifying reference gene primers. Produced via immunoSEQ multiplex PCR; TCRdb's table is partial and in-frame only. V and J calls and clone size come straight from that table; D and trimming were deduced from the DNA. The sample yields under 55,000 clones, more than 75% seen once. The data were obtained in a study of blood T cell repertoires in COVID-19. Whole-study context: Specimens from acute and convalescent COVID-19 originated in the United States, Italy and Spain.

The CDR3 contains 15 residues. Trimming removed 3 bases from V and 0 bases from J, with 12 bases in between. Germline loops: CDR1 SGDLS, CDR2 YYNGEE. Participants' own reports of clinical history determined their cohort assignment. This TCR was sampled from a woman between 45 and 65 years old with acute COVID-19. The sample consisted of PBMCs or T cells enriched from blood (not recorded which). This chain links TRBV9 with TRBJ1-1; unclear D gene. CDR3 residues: CASSDREGLNTEAFF. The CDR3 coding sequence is TGTGCCAGCAGCGATCGCGAGGGTTTGAACACTGAAGCTTTCTTT.